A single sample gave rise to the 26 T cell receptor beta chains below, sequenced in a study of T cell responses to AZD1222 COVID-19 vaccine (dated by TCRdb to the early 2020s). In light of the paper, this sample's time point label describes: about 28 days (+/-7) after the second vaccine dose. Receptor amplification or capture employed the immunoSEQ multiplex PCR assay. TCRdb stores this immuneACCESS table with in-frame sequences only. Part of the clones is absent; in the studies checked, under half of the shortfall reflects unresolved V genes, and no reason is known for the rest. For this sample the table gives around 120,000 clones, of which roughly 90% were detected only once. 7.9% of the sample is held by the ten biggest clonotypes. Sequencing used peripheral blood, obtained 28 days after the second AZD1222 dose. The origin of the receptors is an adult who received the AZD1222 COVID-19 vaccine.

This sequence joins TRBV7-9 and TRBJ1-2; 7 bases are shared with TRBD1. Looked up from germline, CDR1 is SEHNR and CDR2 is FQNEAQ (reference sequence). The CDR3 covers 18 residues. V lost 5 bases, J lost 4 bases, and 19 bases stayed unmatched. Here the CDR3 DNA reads TGTGCCAGCAGCCCCACCAAGACGACACCGACAGGGATCTATGGCTACACCTTC. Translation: CASSPTKTTPTGIYGYTF.

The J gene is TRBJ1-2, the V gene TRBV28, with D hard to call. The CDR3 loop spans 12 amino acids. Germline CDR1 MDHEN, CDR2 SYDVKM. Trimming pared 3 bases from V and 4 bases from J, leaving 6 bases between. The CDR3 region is CASSFGLYGYTF. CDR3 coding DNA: TGTGCCAGCAGTTTTGGTCTCTATGGCTACACCTTC.

The DNA of the CDR3 is TGTGCCAGCAGCTTGAGGTCTGGCGGGACCTACGAGCAGTACTTC. Translating it yields CASSLRSGGTYEQYF. The chain employs TRBV5-8 and TRBJ2-7; D possibly corresponds to TRBD2 (6 bases). V was clipped by 1 base and J by 2 bases, with 13 bases between them. The CDR3 has 15 residues. Germline values: CDR1 SGHTS, CDR2 YDEGEE.

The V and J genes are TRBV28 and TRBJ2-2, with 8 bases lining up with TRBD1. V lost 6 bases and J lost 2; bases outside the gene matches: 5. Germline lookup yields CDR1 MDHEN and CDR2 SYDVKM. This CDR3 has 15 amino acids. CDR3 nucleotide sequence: TGTGCCAGCAGGCGGGACAGGAGAAACACCGGGGAGCTGTTTTTT. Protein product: CASRRDRRNTGELFF.

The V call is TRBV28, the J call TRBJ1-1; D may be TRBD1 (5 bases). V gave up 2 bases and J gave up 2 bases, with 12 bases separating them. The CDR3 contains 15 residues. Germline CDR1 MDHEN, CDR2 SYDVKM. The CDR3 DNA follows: TGTGCCAGCAGTTTACCGGGACGGGTTAACACTGAAGCTTTCTTT. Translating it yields CASSLPGRVNTEAFF. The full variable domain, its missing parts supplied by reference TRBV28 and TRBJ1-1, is DVKVTQSSRYLVKRTGEKVFLECVQDMDHENMFWYRQDPGLGLRLIYFSYDVKMKEKGDIPEGYSVSREKKERFSLILESASTNQTSMYLCASSLPGRVNTEAFFGQGTRLTVV.

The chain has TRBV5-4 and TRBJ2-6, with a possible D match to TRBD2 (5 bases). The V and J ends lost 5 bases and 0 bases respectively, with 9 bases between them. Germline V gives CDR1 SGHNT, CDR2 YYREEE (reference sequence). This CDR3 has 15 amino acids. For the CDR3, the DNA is TGTGCCAGCAGGGGGAGATCCTCTGGGGCCAACGTCCTGACTTTC. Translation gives CASRGRSSGANVLTF.

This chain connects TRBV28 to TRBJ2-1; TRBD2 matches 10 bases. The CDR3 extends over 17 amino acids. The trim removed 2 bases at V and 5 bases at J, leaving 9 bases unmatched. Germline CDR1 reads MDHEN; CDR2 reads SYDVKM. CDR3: CASSLTAGGPGDNEQFF. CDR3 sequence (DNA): TGTGCCAGCAGTTTAACAGCGGGGGGGCCCGGTGACAATGAGCAGTTCTTC.

The CDR3 loop reads CASRSGFGELFF. CDR3 coding DNA: TGTGCCAGCCGCTCGGGGTTCGGGGAGCTGTTTTTT. This chain links TRBV9 with TRBJ2-2; D is possibly TRBD2 (5 bases). The CDR3 contains 12 residues. V lost 7 bases to trimming and J lost 7 bases, with 11 bases between them. Per germline, CDR1 SGDLS and CDR2 YYNGEE.

CDR3: CASAPSDRFNSPLHF. CDR3 DNA: TGTGCCAGCGCACCCTCTGACAGATTTAATTCACCCCTCCACTTT. This rearrangement joins TRBV2 to TRBJ1-6; D may be TRBD1 (5 bases). V was pared by 8 bases and J by 6 bases, with 17 bases between. CDR3 length: 15 amino acids. Germline V CDR1 and CDR2: SNHLY, FYNNEI.

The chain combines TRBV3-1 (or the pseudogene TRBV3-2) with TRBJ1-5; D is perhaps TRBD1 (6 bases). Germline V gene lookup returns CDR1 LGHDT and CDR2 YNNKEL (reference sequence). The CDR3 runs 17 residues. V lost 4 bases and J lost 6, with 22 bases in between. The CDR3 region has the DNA TGTGCCAGCAGCCCAGACCGGGGGGGGGCCGTCGGTCAGCCCCAGCATTTT. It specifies CASSPDRGGAVGQPQHF.

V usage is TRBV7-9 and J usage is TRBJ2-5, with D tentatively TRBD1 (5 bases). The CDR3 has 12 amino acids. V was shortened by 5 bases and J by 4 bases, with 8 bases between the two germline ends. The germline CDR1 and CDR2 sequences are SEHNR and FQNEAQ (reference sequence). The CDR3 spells CASSPQGETQYF. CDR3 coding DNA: TGTGCCAGCAGCCCCCAGGGAGAGACCCAGTACTTC.

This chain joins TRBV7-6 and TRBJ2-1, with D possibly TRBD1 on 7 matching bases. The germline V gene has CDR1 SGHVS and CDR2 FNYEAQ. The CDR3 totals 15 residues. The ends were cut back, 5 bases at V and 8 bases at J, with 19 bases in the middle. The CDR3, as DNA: TGTGCCAGCAGCCTACTTTCCCAGGGGGGCCATGAGCAGTTCTTC. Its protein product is CASSLLSQGGHEQFF.

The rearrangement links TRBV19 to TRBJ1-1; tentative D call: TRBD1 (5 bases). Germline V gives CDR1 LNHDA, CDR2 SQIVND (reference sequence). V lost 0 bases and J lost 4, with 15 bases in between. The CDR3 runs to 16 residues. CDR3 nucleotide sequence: TGTGCCAGTAGTATAGATTTGGGGACTATCGGCACTGAAGCTTTCTTT. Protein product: CASSIDLGTIGTEAFF.

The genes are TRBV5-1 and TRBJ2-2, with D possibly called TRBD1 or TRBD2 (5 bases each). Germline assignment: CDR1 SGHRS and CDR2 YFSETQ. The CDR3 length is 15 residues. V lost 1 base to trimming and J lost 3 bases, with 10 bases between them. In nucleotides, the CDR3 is TGCGCCAGCAGCTTGAGGCAGGGACACACCGGGGAGCTGTTTTTT. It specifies CASSLRQGHTGELFF.

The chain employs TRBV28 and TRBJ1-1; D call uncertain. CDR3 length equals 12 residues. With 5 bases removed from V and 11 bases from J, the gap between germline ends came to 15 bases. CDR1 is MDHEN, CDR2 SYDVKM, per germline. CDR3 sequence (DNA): TGTGCCAGCAGTCCGCAGACATCTCGCGCTTTCTTT. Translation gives CASSPQTSRAFF.

This chain's CDR3 is CASRRGTGIDTGELFF. CDR3 DNA sequence: TGCGCCAGCAGACGCGGGACAGGGATCGATACCGGGGAGCTGTTTTTT. The V call is TRBV5-1, the J call TRBJ2-2; 9 bases agree with TRBD1. With V trimmed by 5 bases and J by 5 bases, 10 bases remained unmatched. Per the germline V gene, CDR1 is SGHRS and CDR2 is YFSETQ. The CDR3 has 16 residues.

The CDR3 spells CASSKGQGKGYTF. In DNA, the CDR3 is TGTGCCAGCAGTAAGGGACAGGGTAAAGGCTACACCTTC. The V call is TRBV6-5, the J call TRBJ1-2; 9 bases line up with TRBD1. V shed 5 bases and J 8 bases; nucleotides not matched to a gene: 6. CDR1 and CDR2 from the germline V gene are MNHEY and SVGAGI. This CDR3 region has 13 residues.

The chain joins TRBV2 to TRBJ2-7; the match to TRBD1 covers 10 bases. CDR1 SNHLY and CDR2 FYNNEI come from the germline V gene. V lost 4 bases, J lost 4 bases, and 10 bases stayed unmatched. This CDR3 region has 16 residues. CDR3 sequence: CASSGGLRDRGYEQYF. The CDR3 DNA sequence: TGTGCCAGCAGTGGTGGACTCCGGGACAGGGGTTACGAGCAGTACTTC.

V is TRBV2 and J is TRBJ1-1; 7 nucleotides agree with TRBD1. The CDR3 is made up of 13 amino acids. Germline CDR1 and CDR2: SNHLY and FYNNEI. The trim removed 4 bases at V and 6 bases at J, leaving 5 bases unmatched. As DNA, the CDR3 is TGTGCCAGCAGTGTTACTAGGGGGCCTGAAGCTTTCTTT. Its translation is CASSVTRGPEAFF. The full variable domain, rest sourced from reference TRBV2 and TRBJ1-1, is EPEVTQTPSHQVTQMGQEVILRCVPISNHLYFYWYRQILGQKVEFLVSFYNNEISEKSEIFDDQFSVERPDGSNFTLKIRSTKLEDSAMYFCASSVTRGPEAFFGQGTRLTVV.

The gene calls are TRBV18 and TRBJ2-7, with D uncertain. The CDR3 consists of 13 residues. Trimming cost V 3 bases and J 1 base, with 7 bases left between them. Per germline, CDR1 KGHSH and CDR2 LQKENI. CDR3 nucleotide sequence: TGTGCCAGCTCACCTTACAGATCCTACGAGCAGTACTTC. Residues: CASSPYRSYEQYF.

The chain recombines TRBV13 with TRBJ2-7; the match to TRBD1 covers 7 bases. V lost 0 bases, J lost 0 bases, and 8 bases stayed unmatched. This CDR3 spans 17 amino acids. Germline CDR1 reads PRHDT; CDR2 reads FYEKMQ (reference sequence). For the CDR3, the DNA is TGTGCCAGCAGCTTAGGCCACGAGACAGGGAGCTCCTACGAGCAGTACTTC. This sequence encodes CASSLGHETGSSYEQYF.

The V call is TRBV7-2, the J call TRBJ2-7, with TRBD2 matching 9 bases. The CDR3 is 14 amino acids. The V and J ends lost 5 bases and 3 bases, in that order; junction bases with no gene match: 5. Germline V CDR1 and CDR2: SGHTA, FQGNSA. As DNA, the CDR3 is TGTGCCAGCAGCGCGGGACTAGCTAACTACGAGCAGTACTTC. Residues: CASSAGLANYEQYF.

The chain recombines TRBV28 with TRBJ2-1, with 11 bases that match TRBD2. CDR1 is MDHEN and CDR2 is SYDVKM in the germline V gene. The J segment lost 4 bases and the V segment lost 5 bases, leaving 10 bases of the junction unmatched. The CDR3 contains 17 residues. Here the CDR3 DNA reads TGTGCCAGCAGTCCATATGGGGTAGCGGGGGGGTACAATGAGCAGTTCTTC. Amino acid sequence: CASSPYGVAGGYNEQFF.

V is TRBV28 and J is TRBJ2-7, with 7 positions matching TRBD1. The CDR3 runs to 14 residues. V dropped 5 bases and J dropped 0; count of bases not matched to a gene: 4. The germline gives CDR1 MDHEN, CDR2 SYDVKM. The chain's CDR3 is CASSGDSGSYEQYF. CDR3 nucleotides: TGTGCCAGCAGTGGGGACAGTGGCTCCTACGAGCAGTACTTC.

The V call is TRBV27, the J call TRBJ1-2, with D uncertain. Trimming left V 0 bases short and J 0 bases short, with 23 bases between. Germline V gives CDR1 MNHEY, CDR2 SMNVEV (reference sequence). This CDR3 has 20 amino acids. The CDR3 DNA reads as TGTGCCAGCAGTTTATCCCCCTTTGTCGCGTTAGGAAATGCTAACTATGGCTACACCTTC. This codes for CASSLSPFVALGNANYGYTF.

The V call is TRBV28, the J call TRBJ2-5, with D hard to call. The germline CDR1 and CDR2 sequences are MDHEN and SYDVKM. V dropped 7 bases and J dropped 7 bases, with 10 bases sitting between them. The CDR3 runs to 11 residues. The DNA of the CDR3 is TGTGCCAGCAATACCGAAGGGACCCAGTACTTC. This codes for CASNTEGTQYF.